The entry below describes one TCR beta chain. Sequenced by immunoSEQ multiplex PCR; TCRdb stores in-frame clones only, minus some. The sample consists of some 250,000 clones, roughly 87% of them appearing once. Trimming removed 0 bases from V and 7 bases from J, with 13 bases in between. This CDR3 is 15 amino acids long. Germline V gives CDR1 LNHNV, CDR2 YYDKDF (reference sequence). The entry originates in a study of blood T cell repertoires in COVID-19. The sequence was collected from a man aged 55-75 years who had recovered from COVID-19. The V gene is TRBV15, the J gene TRBJ1-5; D not certain. The sequencing input was peripheral blood. CDR3 DNA: TGTGCCACCAGCAGAGACCCAGGATTTGGGCAGCCCCAGCATTTT. It yields the protein CATSRDPGFGQPQHF.